This T cell receptor (beta chain) came from a study of shared clonotypes between healthy human individuals. Trimming at V came to 5 bases and at J to 3 bases, leaving 9 bases not matched to a gene. The CDR3 consists of 15 residues. Germline V gene sequence: CDR1 KGHSH, CDR2 LQKENI. Study outcomes and limitations: Around 5% of naive CD4 clonotypes were shared across a few donors. Naive subsets tended to show greater estimated richness than memory subsets.

Running of the assay took place at deep level. Several immunoSEQ plates held equal portions of the genomic DNA taken from each subset. TCRdb keeps only in-frame clones here, not all; method: immunoSEQ multiplex PCR. The sample gives 1,500,000 or so clones, about 98.5% of which show up once; 0.3% to 0.45% is in the top ten. As regards this clone: Antigen specificity is unknown.

Sequenced: naive CD4+ T cells sorted from blood. Indicated subset: CD45RA+ positively selected. The V gene is TRBV18, the J gene TRBJ2-7; 8 bases match TRBD2. The clonotype comes from a man between 25 and 39 years old in good health. The CDR3 nucleotides are TGTGCCAGCTCATCATCCCTTAGCGGGGACTACGAGCAGTACTTC. Translation: CASSSSLSGDYEQYF.